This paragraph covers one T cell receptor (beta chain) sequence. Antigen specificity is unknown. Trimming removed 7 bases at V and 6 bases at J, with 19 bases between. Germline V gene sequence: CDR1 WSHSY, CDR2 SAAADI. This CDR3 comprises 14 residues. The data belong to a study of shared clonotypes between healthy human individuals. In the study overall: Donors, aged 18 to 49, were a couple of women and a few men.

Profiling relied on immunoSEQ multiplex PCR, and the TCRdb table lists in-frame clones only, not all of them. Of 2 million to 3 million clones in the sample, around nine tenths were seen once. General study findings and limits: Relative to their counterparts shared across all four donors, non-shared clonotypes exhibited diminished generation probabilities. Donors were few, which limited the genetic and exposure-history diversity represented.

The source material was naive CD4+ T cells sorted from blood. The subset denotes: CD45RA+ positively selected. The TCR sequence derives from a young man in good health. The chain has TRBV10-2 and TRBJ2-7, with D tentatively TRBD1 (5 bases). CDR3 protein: CASTRAGKESEQYF. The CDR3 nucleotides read TGCGCCAGCACTCGGGCAGGGAAGGAGAGCGAGCAGTACTTC.